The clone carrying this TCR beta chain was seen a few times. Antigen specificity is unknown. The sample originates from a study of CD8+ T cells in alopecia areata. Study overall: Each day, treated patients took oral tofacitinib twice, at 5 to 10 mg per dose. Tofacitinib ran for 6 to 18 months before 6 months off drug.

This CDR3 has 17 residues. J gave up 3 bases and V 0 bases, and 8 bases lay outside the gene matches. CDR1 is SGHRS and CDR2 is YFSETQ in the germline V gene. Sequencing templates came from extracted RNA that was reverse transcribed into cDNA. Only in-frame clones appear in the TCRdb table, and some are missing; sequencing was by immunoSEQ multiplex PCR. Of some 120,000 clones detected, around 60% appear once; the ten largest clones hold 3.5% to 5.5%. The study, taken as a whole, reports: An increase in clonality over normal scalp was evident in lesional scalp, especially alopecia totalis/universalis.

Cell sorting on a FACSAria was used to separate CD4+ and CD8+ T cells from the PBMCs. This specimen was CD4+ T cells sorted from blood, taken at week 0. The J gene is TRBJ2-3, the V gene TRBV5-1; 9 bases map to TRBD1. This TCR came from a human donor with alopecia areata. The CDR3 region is CASSLEYEGQGTDTQYF. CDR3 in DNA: TGCGCCAGCAGCTTGGAGTATGAGGGACAGGGTACAGATACGCAGTATTTT.